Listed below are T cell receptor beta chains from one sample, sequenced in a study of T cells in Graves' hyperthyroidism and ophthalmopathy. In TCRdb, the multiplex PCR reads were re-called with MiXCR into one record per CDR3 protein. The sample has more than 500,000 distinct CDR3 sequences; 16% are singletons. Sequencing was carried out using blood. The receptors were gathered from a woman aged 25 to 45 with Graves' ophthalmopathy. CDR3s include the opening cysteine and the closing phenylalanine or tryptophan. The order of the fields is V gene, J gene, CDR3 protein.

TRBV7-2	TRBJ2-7	CASSQRTSDSYEQYF
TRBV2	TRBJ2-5	CASKGGMGGEETQYF
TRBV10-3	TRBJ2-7	CAISPGGLAGVDEQYF
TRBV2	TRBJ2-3	CASVTTVYTDTQYF
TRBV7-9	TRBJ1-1	CASSLGSRGPANTEAFF
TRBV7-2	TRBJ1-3	CASSLVGSGGQNSGNTIYF
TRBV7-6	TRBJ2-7	CASSRRAIANSYEQYF
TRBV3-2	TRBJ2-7	CASSQEQDGVGIYEQYF
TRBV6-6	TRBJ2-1	CASSYSGSGITKVYNEQFF
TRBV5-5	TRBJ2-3	CASSFLLAGGATDTQYF
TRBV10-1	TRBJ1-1	CASSAPWAGAEAFF
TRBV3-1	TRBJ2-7	CASSQEGDLFWGQYF
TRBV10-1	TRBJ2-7	CASSEGTDPGSYEQYF
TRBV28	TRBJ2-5	CASKDTLTQETQYF
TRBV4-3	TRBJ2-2	CASSQDRTSGYRGIRELFF
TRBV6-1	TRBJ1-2	CASSKLVFDFHGYTF
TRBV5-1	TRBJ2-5	CASSLLRTGGETQYF
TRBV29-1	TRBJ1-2	CSVAANYGYTF
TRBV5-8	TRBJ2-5	CASSLVAGRETQYF
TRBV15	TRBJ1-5	CATSRDPPHRLPQHF
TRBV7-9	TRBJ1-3	CASSLVLDTIYF
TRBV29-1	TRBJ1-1	CSAEPGQGEWSTEAFF
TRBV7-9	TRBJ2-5	CASRSPGVVETQYF
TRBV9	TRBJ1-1	CASSVVQGEAFF
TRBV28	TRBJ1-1	CASRTIQGQGAEAFF
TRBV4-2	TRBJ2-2	CASGSGELFF
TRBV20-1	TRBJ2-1	CSARNYLTGNEQFF
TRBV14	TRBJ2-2	CASNWDRNTGELFF
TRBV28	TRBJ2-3	CASSPIAPVGTDTQYF
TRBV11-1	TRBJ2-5	CASSLAGTSGSTGQETQYF
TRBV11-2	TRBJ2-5	CASSLPGRGGPRETQYF
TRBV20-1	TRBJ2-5	CSAEGTETQYF
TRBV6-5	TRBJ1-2	CASSYSGQGARGYGYTF
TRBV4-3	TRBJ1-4	CASSLSGTGEKLFF